The 26 T cell receptor beta chains given below trace back to one sample, sequenced in a study of technical replicates of blood from a handful of donors. Some clones are missing from TCRdb's copy, which holds only in-frame ones; the method was immunoSEQ multiplex PCR. The sample includes about 62,000 clones, approximately 89% of them seen just once. The sample consisted of PBMCs. These receptors all stem from a human donor in good health. Some clones in this sample may be carry-over from other donors' samples.

The chain has TRBV9 and TRBJ2-5, with 7 bases that match TRBD2. The germline V gene has CDR1 SGDLS and CDR2 YYNGEE. The CDR3 spans 14 residues. V shed 0 bases, J shed 7 bases, and the junction held 6 bases outside the gene matches. This CDR3 reads CASSVDEIAGTQYF. Written as DNA, the CDR3 is TGTGCCAGCAGCGTAGACGAGATAGCGGGGACCCAGTACTTC.

J is TRBJ2-1 and V is TRBV4-2; 10 nucleotides match TRBD1. This CDR3 is 17 amino acids long. Per the germline V gene, CDR1 is LGHNA and CDR2 is YNFKEQ. Unmatched junction bases numbered 6, after V lost 0 bases and J lost 4 bases. CDR3 region: CASSQEYRTGGYNEQFF. The CDR3 DNA follows: TGTGCCAGCAGCCAAGAATACCGGACAGGGGGTTACAATGAGCAGTTCTTC.

V usage is TRBV11-3 and J usage is TRBJ2-7; D might be TRBD1 (6 bases). Trimming took off 4 bases at V and 4 bases at J, with 14 bases between the two ends. This CDR3 region has 14 residues. The V gene's germline CDR1 is SGHNT and CDR2 YENEEA. The CDR3 here is CASSWGSQGYEQYF. The CDR3 DNA follows: TGTGCCAGCAGCTGGGGCAGCCAGGGGTACGAGCAGTACTTC.

The rearrangement joins TRBV18 to TRBJ1-6, with D perhaps matching TRBD1 (6 bases). The CDR3 is 15 residues long. The germline V gene has CDR1 KGHSH and CDR2 LQKENI. Trimming took 6 bases from V and 9 from J, leaving 18 bases between them. CDR3 residues: CASSPLQGKGSPLHF. CDR3 DNA: TGTGCCAGCTCCCCGCTTCAGGGGAAAGGTTCACCCCTCCACTTT.

In its sample, this clone was seen a few times. The V and J genes are TRBV6-6 and TRBJ2-1; the D gene is possibly TRBD2 (6 bases). The germline V gene encodes CDR1 MNHNY and CDR2 SVGAGI (reference sequence). Trimming cost V 5 bases and J 15 bases, with 17 bases left between them. The CDR3 has 12 residues. This CDR3 is CASSPQVGGGFF. In nucleotides, the CDR3 is TGTGCCAGCAGTCCCCAGGTGGGGGGTGGGTTCTTC.

V usage is TRBV5-6 and J usage is TRBJ2-3, with D possibly being TRBD1 (6 bases). Trimming took off 5 bases at V and 0 bases at J, with 10 bases between the two ends. This CDR3 has 14 amino acids. Germline V gene lookup returns CDR1 SGHDT and CDR2 YYEEEE. The CDR3 region is CASRGRGSTDTQYF. The CDR3 DNA reads TGTGCCAGCAGGGGTAGGGGGAGCACAGATACGCAGTATTTT. Full variable domain (outside the CDR3, taken from reference TRBV5-6 and TRBJ2-3): DAGVTQSPTHLIKTRGQQVTLRCSPKSGHDTVSWYQQALGQGPQFIFQYYEEEERQRGNFPDRFSGHQFPNYSSELNVNALLLGDSALYLCASRGRGSTDTQYFGPGTRLTVL.

The chain is built from TRBV4-2 and TRBJ2-7; perhaps TRBD2 as D (5 bases). V was clipped by 0 bases and J by 12 bases, with 9 bases between them. Germline V CDR1 and CDR2: LGHNA, YNFKEQ. CDR3 size: 11 residues. The CDR3 DNA reads as TGTGCCAGCAGCCAAGACCGAGGGTGGTACTTC. Its protein product is CASSQDRGWYF.

This clone came up once. The rearrangement uses TRBV7-8 and TRBJ1-3, with D perhaps matching TRBD1 (5 bases). The CDR3 loop spans 17 amino acids. Germline V CDR1 and CDR2: SGHVS, FQNEAQ. Trimming took off 2 bases at V and 0 bases at J, with 14 bases between the two ends. Here the CDR3 reads CASSLRLGASSGNTIYF. The CDR3, as DNA: TGTGCCAGCAGCTTACGACTTGGGGCCTCCTCTGGAAACACCATATATTTT.

The V call is TRBV2, the J call TRBJ1-1; D might be TRBD1 (5 bases). Trimming removed 7 bases at V and 7 bases at J, with 16 bases between. Germline CDR1 and CDR2: SNHLY and FYNNEI. CDR3 size: 13 residues. The chain's CDR3 is CASNFDSNVEAFF. The DNA of the CDR3 is TGTGCCAGCAACTTCGACAGTAACGTTGAAGCTTTCTTT.

This chain uses TRBV6-1 with TRBJ1-1; D is unresolved. Trimming shortened V by 3 bases and J by 5 bases, and 10 bases separated the two germline ends. The CDR3 spans 13 residues. CDR1 MNHNS and CDR2 SASEGT come from the germline V gene. The CDR3 DNA is TGTGCCAGCAGTGACAGGTTCAAGACTGAAGCTTTCTTT. Amino acid sequence: CASSDRFKTEAFF.

The chain recombines TRBV19 with TRBJ2-3; 7 bases are shared with TRBD1. V was pared by 7 bases and J by 0 bases, with 7 bases of the junction left unmatched. Germline V gene data show CDR1 as LNHDA and CDR2 as SQIVND (reference sequence). The CDR3 has 15 residues. The CDR3, as DNA: TGTGCCAGTAAGGATCGCAGGGGGAGCACAGATACGCAGTATTTT. This gives the protein CASKDRRGSTDTQYF.

In regard to this clone: The sample contains more than one DNA sequence encoding this CDR3. The rearrangement uses TRBV18 and TRBJ1-2, with D unclear. The CDR3 sequence is 13 residues long. Germline CDR1 and CDR2: KGHSH and LQKENI. Trimming removed 2 bases at V and 4 bases at J, with 8 bases between. CDR3 in amino acids: CASSPDRGYGYTF. The CDR3 nucleotides read TGTGCCAGCTCACCAGACCGGGGCTATGGCTACACCTTC. Looking up the rest from reference TRBV18 and TRBJ1-2 gives the full variable domain: NAGVMQNPRHLVRRRGQEARLRCSPMKGHSHVYWYRQLPEEGLKFMVYLQKENIIDESGMPKERFSAEFPKEGPSILRIQQVVRGDSAAYFCASSPDRGYGYTFGSGTRLTVV.

V gene TRBV6-1 combines with J gene TRBJ2-5, with TRBD2 matching over 10 bases. Germline trimming cut 4 bases from V and 4 bases from J; bases unmatched to any gene: 6. From germline, CDR1 is MNHNS and CDR2 SASEGT. The CDR3 spans 15 residues. The CDR3 coding sequence is TGTGCCAGCAGTGGGATAGCGGGAGGAGGAGAGACCCAGTACTTC. Amino acid sequence: CASSGIAGGGETQYF.

The chain has TRBV11-2 and TRBJ2-7, with 8 bases fitting TRBD2. The length of the CDR3 is 15 residues. The J segment lost 7 bases and the V segment lost 0 bases, leaving 8 bases of the junction unmatched. CDR1 and CDR2 from the germline V gene are SGHAT and FQNNGV. The CDR3 nucleotides are TGTGCCAGCAGCTTAGATGGGGCGGGAGGAGGGGAGCAGTACTTC. Translated, it gives CASSLDGAGGGEQYF.

This clone has only one observation. The rearrangement uses TRBV27 and TRBJ2-7; TRBD1 aligns across 9 bases. V shed 5 bases, J shed 3 bases, and the junction held 14 bases outside the gene matches. The CDR3 contains 17 residues. CDR1 MNHEY and CDR2 SMNVEV come from the germline V gene (reference sequence). CDR3 region: CASSPRLPGTGFYEQYF. DNA for the CDR3: TGTGCCAGCAGTCCCCGACTCCCCGGGACAGGGTTCTACGAGCAGTACTTC.

The chain links TRBV10-3 to TRBJ1-1, with 7 positions matching TRBD1. J was trimmed by 0 bases and V by 4 bases; bases with no gene match: 5. CDR1 and CDR2 (germline): ENHRY, SYGVKD. The CDR3 has 15 residues. CDR3 bases: TGTGCCATCAGTGGGACAGGCGGAATGAACACTGAAGCTTTCTTT. Translation: CAISGTGGMNTEAFF.

The rearrangement uses TRBV5-4 and TRBJ2-1; 11 nucleotides agree with TRBD1. Germline values: CDR1 SGHNT, CDR2 YYREEE (reference sequence). The CDR3 sequence is 14 residues long. V lost 4 bases to trimming and J lost 5 bases; unmatched junction nucleotides: 2. The CDR3 nucleotides are TGTGCCAGCAGCGGGACAGGGGGGAACAATGAGCAGTTCTTC. The encoded protein is CASSGTGGNNEQFF.

On this clone itself: Other DNA sequences within the sample encode an identical CDR3. CDR3: CASRQAGETQYF. CDR3 sequence (DNA): TGTGCCAGTAGGCAGGCGGGGGAGACCCAGTACTTC. V and J are TRBV19 and TRBJ2-5, with D possibly matching TRBD2 (6 bases). Per germline, CDR1 LNHDA and CDR2 SQIVND (reference sequence). V lost 6 bases, J lost 5 bases, and 10 bases lay in between. The CDR3 spans 12 residues. Using reference TRBV19 and TRBJ2-5 for the parts outside the CDR3, the full variable domain is DGGITQSPKYLFRKEGQNVTLSCEQNLNHDAMYWYRQDPGQGLRLIYYSQIVNDFQKGDIAEGYSVSREKKESFPLTVTSAQKNPTAFYLCASRQAGETQYFGPGTRLLVL.

This clone was seen once. The chain has TRBV7-9 and TRBJ2-3; D is undetermined. This CDR3 has 15 residues. The germline V gene encodes CDR1 SEHNR and CDR2 FQNEAQ (reference sequence). V was trimmed by 8 bases and J by 2 bases, leaving 17 bases between them. The CDR3 DNA is TGTGCCAGCCGATCGAGGAACATAAACACAGATACGCAGTATTTT. Protein product: CASRSRNINTDTQYF.

This chain uses TRBV6-1 with TRBJ2-7; 10 bases agree with TRBD2. The CDR3 contains 15 residues. V was clipped by 9 bases and J by 3 bases; unmatched bases: 11. CDR1 is MNHNS, CDR2 SASEGT, per germline. The CDR3 protein is CASALIAGGDYEQYF. The CDR3, as DNA: TGTGCCAGTGCCCTTATAGCGGGGGGAGACTACGAGCAGTACTTC.

CDR3 DNA: TGTGCCAGCAGCGGCGGGGGGGCAGGGCAAGAGACCCAGTACTTC. Amino acid sequence: CASSGGGAGQETQYF. The V gene is TRBV9, the J gene TRBJ2-5; the match to TRBD2 covers 9 bases. Trimming removed 3 bases from V and 2 bases from J; junction bases left unmatched: 5. The CDR3 spans 15 residues. From germline, CDR1 is SGDLS and CDR2 YYNGEE.

This chain connects TRBV5-8 to TRBJ1-2; weak D call: TRBD1 (6 bases). Germline-derived CDR1 and CDR2 are SGHTS and YDEGEE. There are 16 residues in the CDR3. Trimming stripped 2 bases from V and 1 base from J, with 15 bases between. The CDR3 spells CASSLGGGRFNYGYTF. As DNA, the CDR3 is TGTGCCAGCAGCTTAGGTGGGGGCAGATTTAACTATGGCTACACCTTC.

The chain employs TRBV27 and TRBJ2-1, with a weak D call TRBD2 (6 bases). This CDR3 region has 16 residues. Trimming removed 7 bases at V and 1 base at J, with 17 bases between. CDR1 is MNHEY and CDR2 is SMNVEV in the germline V gene (reference sequence). In DNA, the CDR3 is TGTGCCAGCAATTTGGAGGGCCGCCGGTCCTACAATGAGCAGTTCTTC. Encoded protein: CASNLEGRRSYNEQFF.

The J gene is TRBJ1-2, the V gene TRBV5-6; D not resolved. This CDR3 has 14 residues. Per the germline V gene, CDR1 is SGHDT and CDR2 is YYEEEE. Trimming removed 3 bases at V and 1 base at J, with 10 bases between. CDR3 sequence reads: CASSSGLFNYGYTF. In DNA, the CDR3 is TGTGCCAGCAGCTCGGGTTTATTTAACTATGGCTACACCTTC.

In its sample, this clone was seen once. The chain joins TRBV6-1 to TRBJ2-7; D might be TRBD2 (5 bases). The V gene's germline CDR1 is MNHNS and CDR2 SASEGT. The V gene lost 6 bases and the J gene lost 6 bases, with 15 bases spanning the gap. CDR3 length: 13 amino acids. The CDR3 spells CASRSATGSEQYF. For the CDR3, the DNA is TGTGCCAGCAGATCGGCCACGGGGAGCGAGCAGTACTTC.

This clone was counted once. This sequence joins TRBV7-6 and TRBJ2-7; the D gene is possibly TRBD1 (5 bases). The V gene lost 5 bases and the J gene lost 6 bases, with 14 bases spanning the gap. Germline V CDR1 and CDR2: SGHVS, FNYEAQ. The CDR3 runs 13 residues. CDR3: CASSPQQAGEQYF. CDR3 sequence (DNA): TGTGCCAGCAGCCCTCAACAGGCCGGCGAGCAGTACTTC.